Below, 3 T cell receptor beta chains from the same sample are listed, as sequenced in a study of neurological immune-mediated disorders. TCRdb used MiXCR to reprocess the 5' RACE reads, holding one entry per CDR3 protein. Of roughly 80,000 distinct CDR3 sequences in the sample, over 9% were seen once. Material for sequencing was PBMCs. These receptors were obtained from a man aged 35 to 55 in good health.

This clonotype showed up many times. J is TRBJ1-1 and V is TRBV5-1; tentatively, D is TRBD1 (5 bases). CDR1 is SGHRS, CDR2 YFSETQ, per germline. Deletions cut 6 bases from V and 1 base from J, with 13 bases between. The CDR3 sequence is 14 residues long. The CDR3 spells CASKRQPSNTEAFF. DNA for the CDR3: TGCGCCAGCAAACGACAGCCTTCGAACACTGAAGCTTTCTTT.

This chain connects TRBV20-1 to TRBJ1-3; maybe TRBD1 (5 bases). Germline CDR1 and CDR2: DFQATT and SNEGSKA (reference sequence). The CDR3 contains 14 residues. Trimming took off 5 bases at V and 1 base at J, with 12 bases between the two ends. CDR3 in DNA: TGCAGTGCTCCGTACAGGATATCTGGAAACACCATATATTTT. Translation: CSAPYRISGNTIYF.

At least ten counts were recorded for this clonotype. The chain is built from TRBV6-5 and TRBJ2-7, with TRBD2 matching over 9 bases. CDR3 length: 13 residues. Germline trimming cut 2 bases from V and 6 bases from J; bases unmatched to any gene: 2. Germline V CDR1 and CDR2: MNHEY, SVGAGI. The CDR3 region is CASSYLAGSEQYF. Here the CDR3 DNA reads TGTGCCAGCAGTTACCTAGCGGGAAGCGAGCAGTACTTC.